What follows are 14 T cell receptor beta chains derived from one specimen sequenced in a study of blood T cell repertoires in COVID-19. Sequenced by immunoSEQ multiplex PCR; TCRdb stores in-frame clones only, minus some. The table lists 90,000 to 120,000 clones, 80% to 90% of them singletons. Sequencing was performed on peripheral blood. The receptors were sampled from a man aged 60 to 69 with acute or convalescent COVID-19.

This clone appeared a single time. The CDR3 bases are TGTGCCAGCAGTGAGATCGGAGCCTACGAGCAGTACTTC. This translates into CASSEIGAYEQYF. V is TRBV12-3 or TRBV12-4 and J is TRBJ2-7; D not certain. Trimming cost V 5 bases and J 2 bases, with 10 bases left between them. The CDR3 runs 13 residues.

V gene TRBV10-2 combines with J gene TRBJ1-1, with 7 bases aligning to TRBD1. V shed 7 bases and J 4 bases; nucleotides not matched to a gene: 6. Germline assignment: CDR1 WSHSY and CDR2 SAAADI. The CDR3 contains 13 residues. The CDR3 DNA reads as TGCGCCAGCACTTACAGGGGAGGCACTGAAGCTTTCTTT. Protein: CASTYRGGTEAFF.

The V and J genes are TRBV19 and TRBJ1-2, with D tentatively TRBD1 (5 bases). CDR1 is LNHDA and CDR2 is SQIVND in the germline V gene (reference sequence). The CDR3 totals 15 residues. V was shortened by 1 base and J by 4 bases, with 13 bases between the two germline ends. The CDR3 region has the DNA TGTGCCAGTAGTATAGGAGGAGGGACGGGCTATGGCTACACCTTC. It translates to CASSIGGGTGYGYTF. The variable domain in full, completed from reference TRBV19 and TRBJ1-2, reads DGGITQSPKYLFRKEGQNVTLSCEQNLNHDAMYWYRQDPGQGLRLIYYSQIVNDFQKGDIAEGYSVSREKKESFPLTVTSAQKNPTAFYLCASSIGGGTGYGYTFGSGTRLTVV.

The chain has TRBV6-5 and TRBJ1-2, with TRBD1 as a possible D gene (5 bases). V was trimmed by 8 bases and J by 8 bases, leaving 18 bases between them. The CDR3 is 13 residues long. Germline CDR1 and CDR2: MNHEY and SVGAGI. The CDR3 reads CASGRWQGGGYTF. CDR3 sequence (DNA): TGTGCCAGCGGTAGGTGGCAGGGAGGCGGCTACACCTTC.

The sample holds one count of this clone. This chain connects TRBV19 to TRBJ1-1; weak D call: TRBD1 (6 bases). The V end lost 5 bases, the J end lost 3 bases, and 13 bases lay between the germline ends. This CDR3 has 14 residues. Germline CDR1 is LNHDA and CDR2 is SQIVND (reference sequence). CDR3 coding DNA: TGTGCCAGTAGTGGACAGATCTGGGACACTGAAGCTTTCTTT. It codes for CASSGQIWDTEAFF. Variable domain in full (rest from reference TRBV19 and TRBJ1-1): DGGITQSPKYLFRKEGQNVTLSCEQNLNHDAMYWYRQDPGQGLRLIYYSQIVNDFQKGDIAEGYSVSREKKESFPLTVTSAQKNPTAFYLCASSGQIWDTEAFFGQGTRLTVV.

The gene calls are TRBV9 and TRBJ2-7; D remains ambiguous. The CDR3 has 13 amino acids. The germline V gene encodes CDR1 SGDLS and CDR2 YYNGEE. V lost 0 bases and J 6 bases, leaving 10 bases between the germline ends. CDR3 DNA sequence: TGTGCCAGCAGCGTAGTAGATCTCACCGAGCAGTACTTC. Translation: CASSVVDLTEQYF.

V gene TRBV29-1 combines with J gene TRBJ1-1; 7 nucleotides align to TRBD1. This CDR3 spans 14 amino acids. Trimming at V came to 2 bases and at J to 5 bases, leaving 8 bases not matched to a gene. CDR1 is SQVTM and CDR2 is ANQGSEA in the germline V gene. In nucleotides, the CDR3 is TGCAGCGTTGAAAAGACAGGGCCGTTGACTGAAGCTTTCTTT. Translating it yields CSVEKTGPLTEAFF.

The CDR3 DNA follows: TGTGCCAGCAGTTTATATGGGACAGGGGGTATTAGCTACACCTTC. The encoded protein is CASSLYGTGGISYTF. This chain links TRBV28 with TRBJ1-2; 11 positions match TRBD1. CDR3 size: 15 residues. Per germline, CDR1 MDHEN and CDR2 SYDVKM. V was clipped by 1 base and J by 9 bases; unmatched bases: 7.

The rearrangement links TRBV4-1 to TRBJ2-7, with D perhaps matching TRBD2 (5 bases). The ends were cut back, 1 base at V and 2 bases at J, with 9 bases in the middle. The CDR3 loop spans 14 amino acids. The germline V gene has CDR1 MGHRA and CDR2 YSYEKL. The CDR3 sequence is CASSQGHGTYEQYF. The CDR3 DNA sequence: TGCGCCAGCAGCCAAGGACACGGGACCTACGAGCAGTACTTC.

The chain is built from TRBV6-5 and TRBJ2-6; D uncertain. V shed 7 bases and J shed 1 base, with 11 bases lying between them. Germline assignment: CDR1 MNHEY and CDR2 SVGAGI. This CDR3 is 15 amino acids long. Here the CDR3 DNA reads TGTGCCAGCACCCTATATCCATCTGGGGCCAACGTCCTGACTTTC. Translated, it gives CASTLYPSGANVLTF.

The chain carries TRBV18 and TRBJ2-1; TRBD1 agrees at 8 bases. CDR1 KGHSH and CDR2 LQKENI come from the germline V gene. The V gene end was trimmed by 6 bases and the J gene end by 5 bases; junction bases not matched to a gene: 9. There are 15 residues in the CDR3. This CDR3 reads CASSPTDRVNNEQFF. The CDR3 DNA reads as TGTGCCAGCTCGCCAACGGACAGGGTCAACAATGAGCAGTTCTTC. Based on the CDR3 plus reference TRBV18 and TRBJ2-1, the full variable domain is NAGVMQNPRHLVRRRGQEARLRCSPMKGHSHVYWYRQLPEEGLKFMVYLQKENIIDESGMPKERFSAEFPKEGPSILRIQQVVRGDSAAYFCASSPTDRVNNEQFFGPGTRLTVL.

The V and J genes are TRBV6-4 and TRBJ2-3; D might be TRBD1 (5 bases). The CDR3 sequence is 15 residues long. Germline V CDR1 and CDR2: MRHNA, SNTAGT. Trimming shortened V by 3 bases and J by 4 bases, and 14 bases separated the two germline ends. CDR3: CASSDGAGRSDTQYF. CDR3 in DNA: TGTGCCAGCAGTGATGGGGCAGGGCGGTCAGATACGCAGTATTTT.

The rearrangement joins TRBV28 to TRBJ2-1; 9 bases line up with TRBD2. The CDR3 has 15 residues. The V gene's germline CDR1 is MDHEN and CDR2 SYDVKM. Losses at the gene ends were 6 bases for V and 8 bases for J; bases not matched to a gene: 11. The CDR3 bases are TGTGCCAGCAGCCTAACCGGGACTAGCAGAGATGAGCAGTTCTTC. It codes for CASSLTGTSRDEQFF.

The rearrangement joins TRBV29-1 to TRBJ1-2, with 7 nucleotides matching TRBD1. V was pared by 4 bases and J by 5 bases, with 7 bases of the junction left unmatched. The germline gives CDR1 SQVTM, CDR2 ANQGSEA. CDR3 length equals 13 residues. As DNA, the CDR3 is TGCAGCGTTGTGGAGGGGGCGCGATATGGCTACACCTTC. Translating gives CSVVEGARYGYTF.